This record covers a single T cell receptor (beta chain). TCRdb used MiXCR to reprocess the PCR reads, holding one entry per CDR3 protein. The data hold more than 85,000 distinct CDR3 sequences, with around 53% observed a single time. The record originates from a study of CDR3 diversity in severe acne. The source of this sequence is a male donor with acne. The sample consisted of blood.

The CDR3 sequence: CASTPDREYEQYF. The CDR3 coding sequence is TGTGCCAGCACCCCTGATCGGGAATACGAGCAGTACTTC. This chain connects TRBV7-9 to TRBJ2-7, with a possible D match to TRBD2 (5 bases). CDR1 and CDR2 from the germline V gene are SEHNR and FQNEAQ (reference sequence). V was pared by 7 bases and J by 4 bases, with 14 bases between. This CDR3 contains 13 residues. Based on the CDR3 plus reference TRBV7-9 and TRBJ2-7, the full variable domain is DTGVSQNPRHKITKRGQNVTFRCDPISEHNRLYWYRQTLGQGPEFLTYFQNEAQLEKSRLLSDRFSAERPKGSFSTLEIQRTEQGDSAMYLCASTPDREYEQYFGPGTRLTVT.